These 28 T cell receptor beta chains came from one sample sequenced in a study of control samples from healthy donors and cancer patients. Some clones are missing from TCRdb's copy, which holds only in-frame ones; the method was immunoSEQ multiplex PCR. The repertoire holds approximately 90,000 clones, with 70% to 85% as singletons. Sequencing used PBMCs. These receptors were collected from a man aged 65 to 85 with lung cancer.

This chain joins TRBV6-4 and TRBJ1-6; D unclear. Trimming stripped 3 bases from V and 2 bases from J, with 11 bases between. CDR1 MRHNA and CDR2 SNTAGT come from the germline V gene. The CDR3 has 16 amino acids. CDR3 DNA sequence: TGTGCCAGCAGTGAGCTCGGGGTCGCCTATAATTCACCCCTCCACTTT. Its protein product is CASSELGVAYNSPLHF.

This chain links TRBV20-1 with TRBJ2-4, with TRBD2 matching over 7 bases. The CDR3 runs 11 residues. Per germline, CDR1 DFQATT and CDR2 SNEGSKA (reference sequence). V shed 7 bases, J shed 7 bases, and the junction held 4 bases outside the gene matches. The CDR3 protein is CSVWRGNIQYF. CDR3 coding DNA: TGCAGTGTATGGCGGGGGAACATTCAGTACTTC.

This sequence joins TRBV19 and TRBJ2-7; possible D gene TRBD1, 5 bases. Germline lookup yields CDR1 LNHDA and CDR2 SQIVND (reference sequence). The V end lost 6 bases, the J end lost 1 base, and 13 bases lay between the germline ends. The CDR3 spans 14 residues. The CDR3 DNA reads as TGTGCCAGTAGCATGGACACGAGGTCCTACGAGCAGTACTTC. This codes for CASSMDTRSYEQYF.

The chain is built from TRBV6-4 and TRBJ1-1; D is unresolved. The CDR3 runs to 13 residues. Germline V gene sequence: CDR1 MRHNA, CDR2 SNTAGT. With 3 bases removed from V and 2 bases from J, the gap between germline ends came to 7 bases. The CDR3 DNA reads TGTGCCAGCAGTGAGAGGAGAAACACTGAAGCTTTCTTT. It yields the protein CASSERRNTEAFF.

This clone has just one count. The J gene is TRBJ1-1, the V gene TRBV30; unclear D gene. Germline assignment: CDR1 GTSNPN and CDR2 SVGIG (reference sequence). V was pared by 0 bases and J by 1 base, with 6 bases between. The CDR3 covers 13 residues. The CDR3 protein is CAWSVNRNTEAFF. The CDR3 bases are TGTGCCTGGAGTGTAAACAGGAACACTGAAGCTTTCTTT.

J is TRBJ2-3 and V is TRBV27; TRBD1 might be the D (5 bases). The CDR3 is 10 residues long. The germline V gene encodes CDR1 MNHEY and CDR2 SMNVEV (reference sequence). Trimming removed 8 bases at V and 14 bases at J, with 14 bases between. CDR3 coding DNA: TGTGCCAGCGGACATTGGGATCGGTATTTT. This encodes CASGHWDRYF.

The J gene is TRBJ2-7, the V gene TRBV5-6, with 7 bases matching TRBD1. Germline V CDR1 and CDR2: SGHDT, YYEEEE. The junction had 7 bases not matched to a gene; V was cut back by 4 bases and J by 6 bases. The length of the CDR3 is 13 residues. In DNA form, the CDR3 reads TGTGCCAGCAGCCGCGACAGGGCGCGCGAGCAGTACTTC. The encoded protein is CASSRDRAREQYF.

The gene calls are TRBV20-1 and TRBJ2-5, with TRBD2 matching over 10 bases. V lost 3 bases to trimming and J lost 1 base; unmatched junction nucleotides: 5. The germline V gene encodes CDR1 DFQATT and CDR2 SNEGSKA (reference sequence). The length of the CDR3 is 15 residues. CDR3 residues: CSASSLAGVQETQYF. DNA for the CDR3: TGCAGTGCTAGTAGCCTAGCGGGGGTCCAAGAGACCCAGTACTTC.

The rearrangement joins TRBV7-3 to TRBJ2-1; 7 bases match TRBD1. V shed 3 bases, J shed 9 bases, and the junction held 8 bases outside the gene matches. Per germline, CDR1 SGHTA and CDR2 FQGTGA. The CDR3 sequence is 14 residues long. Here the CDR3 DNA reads TGTGCCAGCAGCTTCCAGGGGAAGGGGGCTGAGCAGTTCTTC. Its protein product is CASSFQGKGAEQFF.

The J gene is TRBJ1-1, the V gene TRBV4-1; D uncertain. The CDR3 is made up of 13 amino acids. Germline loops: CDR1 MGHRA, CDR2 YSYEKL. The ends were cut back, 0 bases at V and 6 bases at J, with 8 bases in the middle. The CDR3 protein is CASSQDGVPEAFF. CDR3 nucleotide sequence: TGCGCCAGCAGCCAAGATGGGGTCCCTGAAGCTTTCTTT.

In nucleotides, the CDR3 is TGCGCCAGCAGCTTGGGCGAGCGGGGGGGCCTAGGTACAGATACGCAGTATTTT. Translation: CASSLGERGGLGTDTQYF. The rearrangement joins TRBV5-1 to TRBJ2-3, with 10 bases lining up with TRBD2. Germline lookup yields CDR1 SGHRS and CDR2 YFSETQ. This CDR3 is built from 18 residues. The trim removed 0 bases at V and 3 bases at J, leaving 10 bases unmatched.

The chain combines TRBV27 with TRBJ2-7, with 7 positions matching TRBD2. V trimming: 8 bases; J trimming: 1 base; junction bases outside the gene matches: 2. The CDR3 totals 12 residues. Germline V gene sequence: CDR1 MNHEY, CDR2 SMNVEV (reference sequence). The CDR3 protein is CASRGVSYEQYF. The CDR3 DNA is TGTGCCAGCCGGGGGGTTTCCTACGAGCAGTACTTC.

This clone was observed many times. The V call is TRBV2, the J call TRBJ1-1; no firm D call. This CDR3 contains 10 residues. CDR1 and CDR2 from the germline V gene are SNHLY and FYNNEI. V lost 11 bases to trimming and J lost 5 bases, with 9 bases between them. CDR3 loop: CAGRGTEAFF. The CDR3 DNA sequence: TGTGCCGGACGGGGAACTGAAGCTTTCTTT.

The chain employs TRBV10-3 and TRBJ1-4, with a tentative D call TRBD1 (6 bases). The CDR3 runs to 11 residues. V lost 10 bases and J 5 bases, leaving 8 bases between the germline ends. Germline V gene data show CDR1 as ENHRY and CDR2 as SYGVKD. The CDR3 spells CATQGNEKLFF. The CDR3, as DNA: TGTGCCACACAGGGCAATGAAAAACTGTTTTTT.

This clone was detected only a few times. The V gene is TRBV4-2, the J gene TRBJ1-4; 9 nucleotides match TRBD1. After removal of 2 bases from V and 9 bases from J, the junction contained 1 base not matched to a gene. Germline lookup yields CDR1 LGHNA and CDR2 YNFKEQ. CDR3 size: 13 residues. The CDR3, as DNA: TGTGCCAGCAGCCAAAACAGGGGGCAAAAACTGTTTTTT. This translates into CASSQNRGQKLFF.

CDR3 loop: CAWRKNSPLHF. The CDR3 DNA follows: TGTGCCTGGAGGAAAAATTCACCCCTCCACTTT. J is TRBJ1-6 and V is TRBV30; no reliable D call. V lost 3 bases to trimming and J lost 7 bases, with 4 bases between them. CDR1 and CDR2 (germline): GTSNPN, SVGIG (reference sequence). This CDR3 is built from 11 residues.

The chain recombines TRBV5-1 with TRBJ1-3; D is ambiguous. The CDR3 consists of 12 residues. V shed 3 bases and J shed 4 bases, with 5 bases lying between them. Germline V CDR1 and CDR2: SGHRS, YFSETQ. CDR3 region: CASSSEGNTIYF. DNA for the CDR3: TGCGCCAGCAGCTCGGAAGGAAACACCATATATTTT.

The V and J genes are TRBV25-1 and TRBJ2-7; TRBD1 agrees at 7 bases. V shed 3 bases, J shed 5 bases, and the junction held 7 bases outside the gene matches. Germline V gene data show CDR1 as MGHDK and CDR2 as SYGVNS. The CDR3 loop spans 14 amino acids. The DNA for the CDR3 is TGTGCCAGCAGTGATGTTGACAGGGTGCACGAGCAGTACTTC. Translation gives CASSDVDRVHEQYF.

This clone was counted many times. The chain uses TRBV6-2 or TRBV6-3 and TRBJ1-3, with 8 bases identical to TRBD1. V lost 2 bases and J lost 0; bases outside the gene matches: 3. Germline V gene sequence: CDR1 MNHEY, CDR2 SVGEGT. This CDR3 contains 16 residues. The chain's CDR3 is CASSYQTGASGNTIYF. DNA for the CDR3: TGTGCCAGCAGTTACCAGACAGGGGCCTCTGGAAACACCATATATTTT.

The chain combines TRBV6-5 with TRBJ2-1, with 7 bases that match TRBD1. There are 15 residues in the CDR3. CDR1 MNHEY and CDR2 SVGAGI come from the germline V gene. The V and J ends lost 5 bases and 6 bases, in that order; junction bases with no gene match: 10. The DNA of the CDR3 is TGTGCCAGCAGTCCGACGGGACAGAGGGGCAATGAGCAGTTCTTC. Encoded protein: CASSPTGQRGNEQFF.

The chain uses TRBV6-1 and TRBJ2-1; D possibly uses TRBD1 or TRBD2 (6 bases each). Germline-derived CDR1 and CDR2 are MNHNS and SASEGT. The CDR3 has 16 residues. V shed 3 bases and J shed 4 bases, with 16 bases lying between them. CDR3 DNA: TGTGCCAGCAGTGACACTGCGGGACACCCTTACAATGAGCAGTTCTTC. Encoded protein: CASSDTAGHPYNEQFF.

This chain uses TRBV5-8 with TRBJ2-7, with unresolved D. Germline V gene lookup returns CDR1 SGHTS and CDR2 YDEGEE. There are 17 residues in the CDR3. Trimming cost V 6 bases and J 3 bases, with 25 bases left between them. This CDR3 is CASTLNKMGFSGYEQYF. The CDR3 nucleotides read TGTGCCAGCACCCTAAACAAAATGGGGTTTTCGGGCTACGAGCAGTACTTC.

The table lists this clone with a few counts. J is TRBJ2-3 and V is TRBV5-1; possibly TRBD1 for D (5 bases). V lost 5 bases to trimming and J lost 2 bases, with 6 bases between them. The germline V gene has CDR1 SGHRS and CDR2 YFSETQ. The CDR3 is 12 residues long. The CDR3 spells CASRGDTDTQYF. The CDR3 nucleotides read TGCGCCAGCAGAGGGGACACAGATACGCAGTATTTT.

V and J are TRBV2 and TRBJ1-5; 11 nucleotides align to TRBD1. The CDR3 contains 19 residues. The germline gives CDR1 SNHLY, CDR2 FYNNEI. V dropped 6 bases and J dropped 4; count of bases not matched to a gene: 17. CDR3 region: CASRPSWTGGVGGNQPQHF. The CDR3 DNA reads TGTGCCAGCAGACCTTCGTGGACAGGGGGCGTAGGAGGGAATCAGCCCCAGCATTTT.

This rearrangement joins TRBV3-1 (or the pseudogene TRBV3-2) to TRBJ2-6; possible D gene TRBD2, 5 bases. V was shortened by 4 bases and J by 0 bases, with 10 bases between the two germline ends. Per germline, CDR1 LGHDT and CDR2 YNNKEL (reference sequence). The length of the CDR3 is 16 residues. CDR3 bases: TGTGCCAGCAGCCTGAGGGCAGGCTCTGGGGCCAACGTCCTGACTTTC. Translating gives CASSLRAGSGANVLTF.

CDR3 residues: CASSLGGTRYGYTF. The CDR3 DNA sequence: TGTGCCAGCAGCTTGGGAGGGACCCGCTATGGCTACACCTTC. The chain couples TRBV5-6 to TRBJ1-2, with a tentative D call TRBD1 (5 bases). Germline-derived CDR1 and CDR2 are SGHDT and YYEEEE. There are 14 residues in the CDR3. Trimming cost V 0 bases and J 4 bases, with 10 bases left between them.

CDR3 nucleotides: TGCGCCAGCGGGCCAGGGGGGGGAGGGGCCAACGTCCTGACTTTC. Encoded protein: CASGPGGGGANVLTF. The J gene is TRBJ2-6, the V gene TRBV5-1; D assignment may be TRBD1 or TRBD2 (7 bases each). V lost 7 bases and J 4 bases, leaving 15 bases between the germline ends. Germline lookup yields CDR1 SGHRS and CDR2 YFSETQ. This CDR3 has 15 amino acids.

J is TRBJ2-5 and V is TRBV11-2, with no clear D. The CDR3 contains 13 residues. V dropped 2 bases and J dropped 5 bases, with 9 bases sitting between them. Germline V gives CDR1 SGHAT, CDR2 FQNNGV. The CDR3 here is CASSLRKFETQYF. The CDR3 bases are TGTGCCAGCAGCTTACGCAAATTCGAGACCCAGTACTTC.